This paragraph covers one TCR beta chain sequence. As yet, its antigen is unknown. CDR3 size: 15 residues. After removal of 6 bases from V and 1 base from J, the junction contained 8 bases not matched to a gene. These data are taken from a study of CD8 T cells in ankylosing spondylitis. Study outcomes and limitations: Ankylosing spondylitis blood appeared to be characterized by a TCR beta motif of 8 or 9 highly homologous variants. There was reportedly significant enrichment of clones that were disease-linked in matched ankylosing spondylitis synovial fluid. The authors found the disease-linked clones to be CD8+ and relatively rare in peripheral blood. In reactive arthritis synovial fluid and blood, some motif variants had been reported before.

Making the TCR beta libraries involved quantitative 5'-RACE with molecular barcodes. One entry per CDR3 protein, called by TCRdb with MiXCR from the 5' RACE reads. The repertoire has 200,000 to 250,000 distinct CDR3 sequences, approximately 20% of them found once; the top ten carry approximately 40%. V usage is TRBV12-3 or TRBV12-4 and J usage is TRBJ1-1; 7 bases agree with TRBD1. The TCR originated in a male donor with ankylosing spondylitis. The sample was blood, either unsorted or a sorted T cell fraction (not recorded which). CDR3 nucleotide sequence: TGTGCCAGCAGCTGGGCCCAGGGGGAGAACACTGAAGCTTTCTTT. Translated, it gives CASSWAQGENTEAFF.